This T cell receptor (beta chain) was profiled in a study of vaccination and CD4 T cells after COVID-19. Germline V gene lookup returns CDR1 SGHTA and CDR2 FQGNSA. The CDR3 totals 15 residues. With V trimmed by 4 bases and J by 6 bases, 8 bases remained unmatched. Worth noting for this clonotype: Its cognate antigen is unknown.

Time point reported: late sampling 161 to 241 days after vaccination in a few convalescent patients. Treatment given: approximately 9-day PBMC culture with coronavirus spike peptide pools or control peptides (ViraFEST assay). ViraFEST grew antigen-specific T cells using peptide pools, then sequenced TCRs. Convalescent patients tested SARS-CoV-2 PCR positive from March to December 2020, before Alpha, Beta and Delta emerged. The Oncomine TCR Beta short-read assay was what sequenced the DNA obtained from cultured CD4+ T cells. Cultured CD4+ T cells were the source of extracted genomic DNA. MiXCR, run by TCRdb on the PCR reads, gives a single entry per CDR3 protein. The repertoire includes 20,000 to 25,000 distinct CDR3 sequences, around 30% of them detected once, and 2.5% to 3.5% sits in the top ten.

The receptor's source is a human donor who had recovered from COVID-19. The sample in question was CD4+ T cells from blood, cultured in vitro, obtained about 7 months after SARS-CoV-2 vaccination. The V call is TRBV7-2, the J call TRBJ2-7; 11 nucleotides match TRBD2. The CDR3 is CASSSQLAGAGEQYF. The CDR3 DNA reads TGTGCCAGCAGCTCCCAACTAGCGGGAGCGGGCGAGCAGTACTTC.